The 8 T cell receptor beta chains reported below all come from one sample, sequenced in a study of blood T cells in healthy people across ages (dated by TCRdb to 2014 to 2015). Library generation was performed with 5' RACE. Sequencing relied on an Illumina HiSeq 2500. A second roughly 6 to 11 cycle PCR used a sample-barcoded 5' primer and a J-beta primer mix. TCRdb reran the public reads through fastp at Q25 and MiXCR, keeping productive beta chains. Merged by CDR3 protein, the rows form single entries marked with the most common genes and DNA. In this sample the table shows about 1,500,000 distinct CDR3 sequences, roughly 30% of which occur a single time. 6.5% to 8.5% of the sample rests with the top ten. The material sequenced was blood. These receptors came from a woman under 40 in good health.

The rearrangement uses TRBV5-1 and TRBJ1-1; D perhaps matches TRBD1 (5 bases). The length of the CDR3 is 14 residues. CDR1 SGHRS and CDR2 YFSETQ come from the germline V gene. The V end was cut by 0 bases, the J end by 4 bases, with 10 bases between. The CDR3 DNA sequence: TGCGCCAGCAGCTTGGGTGGGGCTAGCACTGAAGCTTTCTTT. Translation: CASSLGGASTEAFF. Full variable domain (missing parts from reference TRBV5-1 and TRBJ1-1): KAGVTQTPRYLIKTRGQQVTLSCSPISGHRSVSWYQQTPGQGLQFLFEYFSETQRNKGNFPGRFSGRQFSNSRSEMNVSTLELGDSALYLCASSLGGASTEAFFGQGTRLTVV.

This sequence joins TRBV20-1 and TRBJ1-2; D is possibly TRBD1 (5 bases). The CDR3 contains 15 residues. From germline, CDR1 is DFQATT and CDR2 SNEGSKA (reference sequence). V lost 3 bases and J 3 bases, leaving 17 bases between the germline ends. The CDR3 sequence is CSASPFRGEHYGYTF. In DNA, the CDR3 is TGCAGTGCTAGTCCCTTTCGGGGGGAGCACTATGGCTACACCTTC.

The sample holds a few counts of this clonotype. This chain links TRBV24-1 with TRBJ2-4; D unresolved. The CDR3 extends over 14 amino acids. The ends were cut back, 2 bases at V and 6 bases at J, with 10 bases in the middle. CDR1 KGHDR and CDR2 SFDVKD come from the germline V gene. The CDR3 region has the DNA TGTGCCACCAGTGATTCTCGAACTCGAAACATTCAGTACTTC. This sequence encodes CATSDSRTRNIQYF.

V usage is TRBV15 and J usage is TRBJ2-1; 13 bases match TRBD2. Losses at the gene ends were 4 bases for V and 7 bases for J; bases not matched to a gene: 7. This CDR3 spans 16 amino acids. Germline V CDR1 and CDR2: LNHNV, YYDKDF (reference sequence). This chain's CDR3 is CATSKGLAGLENEQFF. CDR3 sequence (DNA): TGTGCCACCAGCAAGGGACTAGCGGGATTGGAGAATGAGCAGTTCTTC.

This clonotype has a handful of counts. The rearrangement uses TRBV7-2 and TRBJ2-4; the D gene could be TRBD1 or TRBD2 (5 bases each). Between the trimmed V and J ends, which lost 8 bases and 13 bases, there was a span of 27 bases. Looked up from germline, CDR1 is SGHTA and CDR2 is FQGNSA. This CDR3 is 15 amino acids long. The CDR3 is CASLPGAGSYNEQYF. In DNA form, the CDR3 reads TGTGCCAGCCTCCCCGGGGCAGGGTCCTACAATGAGCAGTACTTC.

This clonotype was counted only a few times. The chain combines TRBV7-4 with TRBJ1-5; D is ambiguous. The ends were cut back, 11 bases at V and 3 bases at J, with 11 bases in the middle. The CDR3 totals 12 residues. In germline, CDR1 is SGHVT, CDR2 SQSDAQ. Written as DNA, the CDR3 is TGTGCCTGGCATAGAATCAATCAGCCCCAGCATTTT. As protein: CAWHRINQPQHF.

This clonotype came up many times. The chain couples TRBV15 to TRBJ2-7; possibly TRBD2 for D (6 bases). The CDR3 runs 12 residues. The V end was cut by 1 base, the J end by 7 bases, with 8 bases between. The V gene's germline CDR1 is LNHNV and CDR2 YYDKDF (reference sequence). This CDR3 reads CATSRAGVEQYF. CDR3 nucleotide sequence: TGTGCCACCAGCAGAGCGGGGGTAGAGCAGTACTTC. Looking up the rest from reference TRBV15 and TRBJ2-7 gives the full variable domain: DAMVIQNPRYQVTQFGKPVTLSCSQTLNHNVMYWYQQKSSQAPKLLFHYYDKDFNNEADTPDNFQSRRPNTSFCFLDIRSPGLGDTAMYLCATSRAGVEQYFGPGTRLTVT.

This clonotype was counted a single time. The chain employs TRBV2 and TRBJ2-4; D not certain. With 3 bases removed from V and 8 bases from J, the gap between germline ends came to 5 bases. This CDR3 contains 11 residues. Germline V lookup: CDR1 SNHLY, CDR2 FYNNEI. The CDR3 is CASSEGDIQYF. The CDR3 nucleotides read TGTGCCAGCAGTGAGGGCGACATTCAGTACTTC.